A single sample gave rise to the 10 T cell receptor beta chains below, sequenced in a study of T cell repertoires in cytomegalovirus infection. Each CDR3 protein gets one entry after TCRdb re-called the reads with MiXCR. Of around 430,000 distinct CDR3 sequences listed, about 42% are singletons. No antigen is known for these receptors. The sequencing here drew on cultured PBMCs, taken from culture after CMV antigen stimulation. These receptors originate from a human donor in good health (CMV status not recorded). Some clones in this sample may be carry-over from other donors' samples.

A few counts support this clonotype. The chain employs TRBV10-3 and TRBJ2-7; 7 nucleotides agree with TRBD2. V lost 10 bases, J lost 5 bases, and 17 bases stayed unmatched. Germline-derived CDR1 and CDR2 are ENHRY and SYGVKD. The CDR3 loop spans 15 amino acids. The CDR3 DNA is TGTGCCACAGCCTCAACGGGGGGTCCAGGGAACGAGCAGTACTTC. Amino acids: CATASTGGPGNEQYF.

This rearrangement joins TRBV7-9 to TRBJ1-2, with D perhaps TRBD1 (6 bases). V was cut by 5 bases and J by 8 bases, with 18 bases left in between. CDR1 is SEHNR and CDR2 is FQNEAQ in the germline V gene (reference sequence). This CDR3 has 14 amino acids. The CDR3 region has the DNA TGTGCCAGCAGCCCAGGGGCGGGCAGGGTCGGCTACACCTTC. Translating it yields CASSPGAGRVGYTF.

The chain is built from TRBV5-8 and TRBJ2-7; the D call may be TRBD1 or TRBD2 (5 bases each). The V gene lost 4 bases and the J gene lost 3 bases, with 17 bases spanning the gap. From germline, CDR1 is SGHTS and CDR2 YDEGEE. The length of the CDR3 is 15 residues. The CDR3: CASSRGGPSDYEQYF. CDR3 nucleotides: TGTGCCAGCAGCCGTGGGGGTCCTTCTGACTACGAGCAGTACTTC. Combining the CDR3 with reference TRBV5-8 and TRBJ2-7 gives the whole variable domain EAGVTQSPTHLIKTRGQQATLRCSPISGHTSVYWYQQALGLGLQFLLWYDEGEERNRGNFPPRFSGRQFPNYSSELNVNALELEDSALYLCASSRGGPSDYEQYFGPGTRLTVT.

The V call is TRBV20-1, the J call TRBJ1-6; unclear D gene. Germline CDR1 is DFQATT and CDR2 is SNEGSKA (reference sequence). V lost 0 bases and J 0 bases, leaving 12 bases between the germline ends. This CDR3 contains 17 residues. The CDR3 nucleotides read TGCAGTGCTAGAGATAGTGGCGCCAGCTCCTATAATTCACCCCTCCACTTT. It yields the protein CSARDSGASSYNSPLHF.

The J gene is TRBJ1-5, the V gene TRBV4-1; possible D gene TRBD1, 5 bases. From germline, CDR1 is MGHRA and CDR2 YSYEKL. V lost 0 bases, J lost 6 bases, and 15 bases lay in between. This CDR3 is 16 amino acids long. The CDR3 loop is CASSQEPPGISQPQHF. The CDR3, as DNA: TGCGCCAGCAGCCAAGAGCCCCCAGGGATCAGTCAGCCCCAGCATTTT.

The genes are TRBV10-3 and TRBJ2-7; D gene unclear. The V gene's germline CDR1 is ENHRY and CDR2 SYGVKD. V was clipped by 7 bases and J by 4 bases, with 20 bases between them. The CDR3 spans 15 residues. CDR3 in DNA: TGTGCCATCACTTCGCAGGCAGAACCCCTTTACGAGCAGTACTTC. It codes for CAITSQAEPLYEQYF.

This chain links TRBV6-1 with TRBJ2-3; TRBD2 matches 10 bases. The junction had 5 bases not matched to a gene; V was cut back by 6 bases and J by 5 bases. Per germline, CDR1 MNHNS and CDR2 SASEGT. This CDR3 comprises 14 residues. Written as DNA, the CDR3 is TGTGCCAGCAGAAGAGCGGGGGGGCAAGATACGCAGTATTTT. Encoded protein: CASRRAGGQDTQYF.

This sequence joins TRBV20-1 and TRBJ2-1; 14 nucleotides match TRBD2. CDR1 DFQATT and CDR2 SNEGSKA come from the germline V gene (reference sequence). V lost 4 bases and J lost 10; bases outside the gene matches: 6. This CDR3 region has 14 residues. The CDR3 DNA reads TGCAGTGCTAAGGGACTAGCGGGAGTCCAGGAGCAGTTCTTC. This encodes CSAKGLAGVQEQFF.

This clonotype was observed a handful of times. The chain is built from TRBV24-1 and TRBJ2-1; 8 bases are a match to TRBD1. The CDR3 totals 16 residues. The germline V gene encodes CDR1 KGHDR and CDR2 SFDVKD. With V trimmed by 3 bases and J by 8 bases, 11 bases remained unmatched. The CDR3 DNA sequence: TGTGCCACCAGTGATCCTGCGAGGACAGGGTTCGATGAGCAGTTCTTC. It codes for CATSDPARTGFDEQFF.

The chain uses TRBV6-1 and TRBJ1-1, with unresolved D. Trimming stripped 5 bases from V and 0 bases from J, with 13 bases between. Germline assignment: CDR1 MNHNS and CDR2 SASEGT. The CDR3 is 15 residues long. Here the CDR3 DNA reads TGTGCCAGCAGTTACCCCCCCCCAGTGAACACTGAAGCTTTCTTT. Residues: CASSYPPPVNTEAFF.